This T cell receptor (beta chain) was captured in a study of tumor and adjacent non-tumor tissue in lung cancer. Turning to this clonotype: The CDR3 ends on some other residue instead of the conserved phenylalanine or tryptophan, so this is likely a read error. The DNA is left out, because the CDR3 cannot be placed on it with certainty; the CDR3 is given as TCRdb lists it.

Three rounds of nested PCR, following a modified ARM-PCR protocol, produced the TCRbeta library. From the multiplex PCR reads, TCRdb called clonotypes with MiXCR, one entry per CDR3 protein. The sample has more than 35,000 distinct CDR3 sequences, 60% to 70% seen once. The CDR3 adds up to 13 amino acids, both ends counted. Germline assignment: CDR1 DFQATT and CDR2 SNEGSKA (reference sequence). No cell sorting was done before RNA was extracted from the tissue. This non-tumor lung sample came from over 3 cm beyond the tumor edge. Chemotherapy-naive patients with new lung cancer underwent thoracic surgery in China, August–November 2014.

The sequence came from a woman aged 40 to 50 with non-small cell lung cancer. Specimen: distant non-tumor lung tissue. This chain joins TRBV20-1 and TRBJ2-7; the D call in the table, TRBD1, was not verified against the DNA. CDR3 region: CSAIPGGAYEQCC.